This TCR beta chain was documented in a study of blood T cells in healthy people across ages. The total RNA that was extracted per sample amounted to at least 5 micrograms. As regards this clonotype: Its antigen remains unknown.

Deletions cut 3 bases from V and 1 base from J, with 12 bases between. The CDR3 spans 15 residues. It was with a sample-barcoded 5' primer and a J-beta primer mix that a second PCR of roughly 7 to 12 cycles was run. TCRdb analysed the 5' RACE reads with MiXCR anew, one entry per CDR3 protein. This sample has under 1,000,000 distinct CDR3 sequences, with about 37% found just once. Study-wide findings and caveats: Per million T cells, TCR beta diversity dropped about linearly as age rose. Long-lived donors had more naive CD4+ cells and higher diversity than aged donors.

The sequenced material came from blood. J is TRBJ1-1 and V is TRBV12-3 or TRBV12-4; D gene ambiguous. This TCR was sampled from a young man in good health. The CDR3 spells CASSFRTRGNTEAFF. The CDR3 DNA reads as TGTGCCAGCAGTTTTAGGACTCGGGGGAACACTGAAGCTTTCTTT.